A selection of T cell receptor beta chains follows, all from one sample in a study of T cell changes during pregnancy in multiple sclerosis. TCRdb's table, derived via immunoSEQ multiplex PCR, lists solely in-frame clones and lacks some. The sample lists fewer than 110,000 clones, 85% to 95% occurring once. Sequenced here: peripheral blood, sampled in the third trimester of pregnancy. The receptor set was obtained from a female donor in good health, enrolled as a control in a pregnancy study. Each CDR3 is given with its conserved first and last residue. Each record gives: J gene, V gene, clone size, D gene, CDR3 DNA, CDR3 protein. The D gene is left open where the match is weak. Rows may omit the clone size; those that give it use once, few, many or a size class.

>TRBJ2-1|TRBV5-1|once|TRBD2
TGCGCCAGCAGCCCTGGACTAGCGGGGGGATACAATGAGCAGTTCTTC
CASSPGLAGGYNEQFF
>TRBJ1-2|TRBV2|-|-
TGTGCCAGCAACCGGGACTTGGGGAGTGGCTACACCTTC
CASNRDLGSGYTF
>TRBJ2-2|TRBV21-1|-|-
TGTGCCAGCAGCATTGGACAGGGAATTTCTAACACCGGGGAGCTGTTTTTT
CASSIGQGISNTGELFF
>TRBJ1-2|TRBV28|-|-
TGTGCCAGCAGTGACCGGACTACTAACTATGGCTACACCTTC
CASSDRTTNYGYTF
>TRBJ1-3|TRBV7-9|-|-
TGTGCCAGCAGCTTTAACTCTGGAAACACCATATATTTT
CASSFNSGNTIYF
>TRBJ2-6|TRBV5-1|-|TRBD1
TGCGCCAGCAGCTTTGACAGGGAAGGATCTGGGGCCAACGTCCTGACTTTC
CASSFDREGSGANVLTF
>TRBJ2-7|TRBV5-4|-|-
TGTGCCAGCAGCGTGGAGTCGGGGGGCAGCGAGCAGTACTTC
CASSVESGGSEQYF
>TRBJ1-1|TRBV6-6|-|-
TGTGCCAGCACGGGGAACACTGAAGCTTTCTTT
CASTGNTEAFF
>TRBJ1-3|TRBV30|-|-
TGTGCCTGGACGTATACCAGGGCCCACACCATATATTTT
CAWTYTRAHTIYF
>TRBJ2-5|TRBV9|-|-
TGTGCCAGCAGCGTAGTGGGGGGGGCCCCAAAAGAGACCCAGTACTTC
CASSVVGGAPKETQYF
>TRBJ2-7|TRBV11-3|-|TRBD1
TGTGCCAGCAACAAACAGGGGGCCCCCTACGAGCAGTACTTC
CASNKQGAPYEQYF
>TRBJ2-6|TRBV30|-|-
TGTGCCTGGAGAAGGGGTTCTGGGGCCAACGTCCTGACTTTC
CAWRRGSGANVLTF
>TRBJ1-5|TRBV5-5|-|-
TGTGCCAGCAGCCTGCTACAGGGATATCAGCCCCAGCATTTT
CASSLLQGYQPQHF
>TRBJ1-1|TRBV28|-|TRBD1
TGTGCCAGCAGCCTGCCGGGACAGGCGGACACTGAAGCTTTCTTT
CASSLPGQADTEAFF
>TRBJ2-3|TRBV5-1|-|TRBD2
TGCGCCAGCAGCCAGCCGGGACTAGCGGAAAACACAGATACGCAGTATTTT
CASSQPGLAENTDTQYF
>TRBJ1-2|TRBV6-1|few|-
TGTGCCAGCAGTGACAGGGGATATGGCTACACCTTC
CASSDRGYGYTF
>TRBJ1-2|TRBV20-1|-|-
TGCAGTGCTAATAACAGGTCCACCTTC
CSANNRSTF
>TRBJ2-4|TRBV30|-|TRBD2
TGTGCCTGGACAGAGCGGGGTACGAACATTCAGTACTTC
CAWTERGTNIQYF
>TRBJ1-1|TRBV5-1|-|TRBD1
TGCGCCAGCAGCGTTACAGGGGGCCCGGACACTGAAGCTTTCTTT
CASSVTGGPDTEAFF
>TRBJ1-1|TRBV18|-|-
TGTGCCAGCTCACCTTCCAGGGACACTGAAGCTTTCTTT
CASSPSRDTEAFF
>TRBJ2-7|TRBV7-2|-|-
TGTGCCAGCAGCCACAGGGTACTGTCCGACGAGCAGTACTTC
CASSHRVLSDEQYF
>TRBJ2-7|TRBV6-6|-|TRBD1
TGTGCCAGCAGTTGGAAACAGGGGGGCGAGCAGTACTTC
CASSWKQGGEQYF
>TRBJ1-5|TRBV6-5|-|TRBD1
TGTGCCAGCAGTTCTACAGGGGAACAGCCCCAGCATTTT
CASSSTGEQPQHF
>TRBJ1-1|TRBV30|-|TRBD1
TGTGCCTGGAGTACAGGGGTACCTGAAGCTTTCTTT
CAWSTGVPEAFF
>TRBJ2-3|TRBV11-3|-|-
TGTGCCAGCAGCTTAACCAAGGGGGGCACAGATACGCAGTATTTT
CASSLTKGGTDTQYF
>TRBJ1-5|TRBV18|-|TRBD1
TGTGCCAGCTCACTGACCGGGCAGGGGGAAGGGCCCCAGCATTTT
CASSLTGQGEGPQHF